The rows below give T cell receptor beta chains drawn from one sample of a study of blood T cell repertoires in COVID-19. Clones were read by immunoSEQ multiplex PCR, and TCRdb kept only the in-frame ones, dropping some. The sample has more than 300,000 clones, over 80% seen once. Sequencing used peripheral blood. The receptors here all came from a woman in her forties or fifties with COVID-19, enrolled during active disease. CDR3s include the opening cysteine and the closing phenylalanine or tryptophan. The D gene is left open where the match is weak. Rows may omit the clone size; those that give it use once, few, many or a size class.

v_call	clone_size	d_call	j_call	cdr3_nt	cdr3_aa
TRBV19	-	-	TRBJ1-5	TGTGCCAGTAGTAACCCTGGGAGGGGTGGCAATCAGCCCCAGCATTTT	CASSNPGRGGNQPQHF
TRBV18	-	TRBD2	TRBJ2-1	TGTGCCAGCTCACCACCGGTAGCGGGGCGATATGACAATGAGCAGTTCTTC	CASSPPVAGRYDNEQFF
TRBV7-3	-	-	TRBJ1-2	TGTGCCAGCAGCTTAACGGCAGGCCCTTATGGCTACACCTTC	CASSLTAGPYGYTF
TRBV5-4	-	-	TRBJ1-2	TGTGCCAGCAGCTTGTCTTGGAGGGAGTATGGCTACACCTTC	CASSLSWREYGYTF
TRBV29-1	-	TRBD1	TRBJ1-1	TGCAGCGTTGTGGAGTCCTCCCAGGGGGCCACTGAAGCTTTCTTT	CSVVESSQGATEAFF
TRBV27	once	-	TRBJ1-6	TGTGCCAGCAGAGAGACAGTCTATAATTCACCCCTCCACTTT	CASRETVYNSPLHF
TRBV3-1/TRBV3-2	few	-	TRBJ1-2	TGTGCCAGCAGCCTTGGGGGCCCATATGGCTACACCTTC	CASSLGGPYGYTF
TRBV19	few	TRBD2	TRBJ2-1	TGTGCCAGCTCTCCCGGGACTAGCGCCGTTGGGCAGTTCTTC	CASSPGTSAVGQFF
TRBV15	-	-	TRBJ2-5	TGTGCCACCAGCAGGGCTCAGGTCCGGTGGCAAGAGACCCAGTACTTC	CATSRAQVRWQETQYF
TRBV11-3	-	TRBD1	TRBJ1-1	TGTGCCAGCAGCCGCATGCGTCAGGGGGCAGGGGAAGCTTTCTTT	CASSRMRQGAGEAFF
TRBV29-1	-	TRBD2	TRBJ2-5	TGCAGCGTTGAAAGTACGGGAGGAGGAGAGACCCAGTACTTC	CSVESTGGGETQYF
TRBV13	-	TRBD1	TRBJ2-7	TGTGCCAGCAGCCAACCGGGACAGGGAGGGTACGAGCAGTACTTC	CASSQPGQGGYEQYF